This T cell receptor (beta chain) was recorded in a study of blood T cell repertoires in COVID-19. Turning to the study itself: Sites in the United States, Italy and Spain provided acute and convalescent COVID-19 samples. Sources were T cells, B-cell-depleted T cells, or PBMCs; the material itself was cDNA or gDNA.

Original methodology: Scientists estimated how many nucleated cells there were by amplifying reference gene primers. Sequencing was performed with immunoSEQ multiplex PCR; in TCRdb, only in-frame clones are kept and a portion is missing. The DNA was the basis for D and trimming; V, J and clone size are from that table. The profile covers around 55,000 clones, with around 90% appearing a single time and about 1.4% taken by the ten largest. Between the trimmed V and J ends, which lost 2 bases and 8 bases, there was a span of 10 bases. From germline, CDR1 is MDHEN and CDR2 SYDVKM. The length of the CDR3 is 13 residues.

This TCR was recovered from a man aged 55 to 69 with acute or convalescent COVID-19. The sequenced sample was peripheral blood. The chain has TRBV28 and TRBJ2-1; D is possibly TRBD2 (6 bases). CDR3 sequence reads: CASSLAGRDEQFF. The CDR3 coding sequence is TGTGCCAGCAGTTTAGCGGGGCGGGATGAGCAGTTCTTC.